These 9 T cell receptor beta chains originate from one sample sequenced in a study of blood T cell repertoires in COVID-19. The table came from immunoSEQ multiplex PCR; TCRdb's copy has only in-frame clones and leaves some out. The sample holds approximately 230,000 clones; more than 75% are singletons and the top ten take around a sixth. Material: PBMCs or T cells enriched from blood (not recorded which). Every receptor here comes from a man aged 18 to 35 who had recovered from COVID-19.

The chain employs TRBV10-3 and TRBJ2-7; D may be TRBD2 (6 bases). In germline, CDR1 is ENHRY, CDR2 SYGVKD. The CDR3 runs 13 residues. V lost 4 bases, J lost 3 bases, and 10 bases lay in between. The CDR3 bases are TGTGCCATCAGTGGCACGGGAGACTACGAGCAGTACTTC. It is translated as CAISGTGDYEQYF.

CDR3 region: CASSPSRAGEQYF. CDR3 nucleotides: TGTGCCAGCAGCCCTTCGAGGGCGGGCGAGCAGTACTTC. This chain uses TRBV7-6 with TRBJ2-7, with a possible D match to TRBD2 (5 bases). The CDR3 spans 13 residues. The V gene lost 5 bases and the J gene lost 6 bases, with 14 bases spanning the gap. Germline CDR1 and CDR2: SGHVS and FNYEAQ.

This clone has a handful of counts. CDR3 nucleotide sequence: TGTGCCAGCAGTGCGGTGGAGGGCATCGGTGGCTACACCTTC. Residues: CASSAVEGIGGYTF. The chain employs TRBV2 and TRBJ1-2; D uncertain. Trimming removed 4 bases at V and 7 bases at J, with 16 bases between. Germline V gene data show CDR1 as SNHLY and CDR2 as FYNNEI. CDR3 length: 14 amino acids.

The J gene is TRBJ1-2, the V gene TRBV5-1; 7 bases align to TRBD1. Germline assignment: CDR1 SGHRS and CDR2 YFSETQ. J lost 4 bases, V lost 5 bases, and 5 bases had no gene match. The CDR3 spans 13 residues. CDR3 protein: CASRETGSYGYTF. CDR3 in DNA: TGCGCCAGCAGGGAGACAGGGTCCTATGGCTACACCTTC.

This clone was detected once. The chain is built from TRBV11-2 and TRBJ1-4; 9 positions agree with TRBD1. The ends lost 5 bases at V and 7 bases at J; junction bases unmatched: 11. CDR1 and CDR2 from the germline V gene are SGHAT and FQNNGV. The CDR3 loop spans 16 amino acids. The CDR3 here is CASSPMTGGIGEKLFF. The CDR3 DNA reads TGTGCCAGCAGCCCGATGACAGGGGGGATTGGTGAAAAACTGTTTTTT.

This chain links TRBV30 with TRBJ2-3; TRBD2 matches at 9 bases. The CDR3 is made up of 15 amino acids. Germline CDR1 reads GTSNPN; CDR2 reads SVGIG (reference sequence). The trim removed 3 bases at V and 6 bases at J, leaving 10 bases unmatched. The DNA of the CDR3 is TGTGCCTGGAGCCTGCGGGGGGGCCATGGTGATACGCAGTATTTT. Translation: CAWSLRGGHGDTQYF.

This CDR3 is CASSPRSGGNEQFF. The CDR3 nucleotides read TGCGCCAGCAGTCCGCGGAGCGGGGGCAATGAGCAGTTCTTC. The rearrangement links TRBV5-1 to TRBJ2-1; TRBD2 agrees at 8 bases. Per germline, CDR1 SGHRS and CDR2 YFSETQ. The CDR3 spans 14 residues. V lost 5 bases to trimming and J lost 6 bases; unmatched junction nucleotides: 7.

The chain couples TRBV5-1 to TRBJ1-1, with a weak D call TRBD1 (5 bases). Per the germline V gene, CDR1 is SGHRS and CDR2 is YFSETQ. Trimming stripped 4 bases from V and 4 bases from J, with 11 bases between. The CDR3 has 13 amino acids. For the CDR3, the DNA is TGCGCCAGCAGCAGGACACCGGGCACTGAAGCTTTCTTT. This codes for CASSRTPGTEAFF.

The chain is built from TRBV19 and TRBJ2-1, with 9 bases fitting TRBD2. The CDR3 extends over 15 amino acids. Germline assignment: CDR1 LNHDA and CDR2 SQIVND (reference sequence). V trimming: 3 bases; J trimming: 6 bases; junction bases outside the gene matches: 6. Written as DNA, the CDR3 is TGTGCCAGTAGTATGTGGCTAGCGGGAAGCAATGAGCAGTTCTTC. This encodes CASSMWLAGSNEQFF. Filled out from reference TRBV19 and TRBJ2-1, the complete variable domain reads DGGITQSPKYLFRKEGQNVTLSCEQNLNHDAMYWYRQDPGQGLRLIYYSQIVNDFQKGDIAEGYSVSREKKESFPLTVTSAQKNPTAFYLCASSMWLAGSNEQFFGPGTRLTVL.